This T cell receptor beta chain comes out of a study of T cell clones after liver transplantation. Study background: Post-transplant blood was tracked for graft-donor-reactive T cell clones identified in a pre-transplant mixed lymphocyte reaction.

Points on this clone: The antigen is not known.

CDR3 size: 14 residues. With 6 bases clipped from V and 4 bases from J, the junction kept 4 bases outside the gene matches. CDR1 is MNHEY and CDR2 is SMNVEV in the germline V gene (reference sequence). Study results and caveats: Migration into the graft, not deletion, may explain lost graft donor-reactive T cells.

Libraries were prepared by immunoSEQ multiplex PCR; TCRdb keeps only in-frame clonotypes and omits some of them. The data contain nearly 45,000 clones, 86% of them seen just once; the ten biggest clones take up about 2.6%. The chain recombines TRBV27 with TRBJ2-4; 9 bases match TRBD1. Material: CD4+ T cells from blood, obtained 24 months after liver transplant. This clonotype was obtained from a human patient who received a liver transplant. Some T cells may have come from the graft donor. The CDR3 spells CASRDRGGKNIQYF. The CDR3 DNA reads TGTGCCAGCAGGGACAGGGGTGGGAAAAACATTCAGTACTTC.